The clone carrying this TCR beta chain came up a few times. Its antigen is not identified. TCRdb itself ran the RT-PCR reads through MiXCR, one entry per CDR3 protein. The table records roughly 170,000 distinct CDR3 sequences, around 8.8% of them present only once. The J segment lost 3 bases and the V segment lost 1 base, leaving 2 bases of the junction unmatched. The CDR3 has 17 amino acids. Per germline, CDR1 MGHRA and CDR2 YSYEKL. The data were taken from a study of response to subunit inactivated influenza vaccine. Study conclusions and caveats: Few new T cells, the authors suggested, are recruited by each seasonal influenza vaccination.

Material: non-naive T cells sorted from PBMCs, obtained on the day of vaccination. The source of this sequence is a man over 45 who received an inactivated influenza vaccine. The chain has TRBV4-1 and TRBJ1-6; 11 nucleotides match TRBD1. This chain's CDR3 is CASSQVGTGGYNSPLHF. In DNA form, the CDR3 reads TGCGCCAGCAGCCAAGTTGGGACAGGGGGCTATAATTCACCCCTCCACTTT.